The clone carrying this TCR beta chain showed up just once. Its cognate antigen is unknown. Nominally healthy donors were sampled, though unrecorded immune exposures were likely. Germline CDR1 and CDR2: SGHNT and YYREEE (reference sequence). With V trimmed by 5 bases and J by 2 bases, 19 bases remained unmatched. CDR3 size: 19 residues. PCR amplification relied on 60 Vbeta primers (plus 13 Jbeta primers). Here immunoSEQ multiplex PCR was the method, and the copy in TCRdb shows in-frame clones only, minus some. The profile shows 90,000 to 100,000 clones, around 80% of them singletons. This sample was included in a study of cytomegalovirus exposure and HLA in healthy donors. General observations from the study: Reports indicate that TCR beta sequences accurately predicted the HLA-A and HLA-B alleles of most subjects. A list of 164 TCR beta chains associated with cytomegalovirus was given. Indistinguishable V segments such as TRBV6-2 and TRBV6-3 were excluded.

The sequencing input was PBMCs. The TCR sequence derives from a man aged 60 to 75 in good health and CMV-seropositive. The chain couples TRBV5-4 to TRBJ1-2; 9 nucleotides agree with TRBD1. The CDR3 nucleotides are TGTGCCAGCAGGGGAATGGGACAGGGCTATTCTACCCACAACTATGGCTACACCTTC. Amino acid sequence: CASRGMGQGYSTHNYGYTF.